Each of the 5 T cell receptor beta chains below was sequenced from the same sample in a study of T cells in tumors after PD-1 blockade. Method: immunoSEQ multiplex PCR; TCRdb's copy keeps in-frame clones and lacks some. This sample has some 1,600 clones, with roughly two thirds found just once. Sequencing was performed on tumor tissue, taken before anti-PD-1 treatment. The receptors stem from a human donor with cutaneous squamous cell carcinoma.

The chain combines TRBV18 with TRBJ2-1, with TRBD2 identical over 11 bases. CDR3 length equals 15 residues. The J segment lost 3 bases and the V segment lost 2 bases, leaving 0 bases of the junction unmatched. CDR1 KGHSH and CDR2 LQKENI come from the germline V gene. The CDR3 sequence: CASSPGTSGYNEQFF. The CDR3 DNA is TGTGCCAGCTCACCAGGGACTAGCGGCTACAATGAGCAGTTCTTC.

This chain uses TRBV7-2 with TRBJ1-1, with D uncertain. V was cut by 0 bases and J by 10 bases, with 21 bases left in between. Germline CDR1 reads SGHTA; CDR2 reads FQGNSA. This CDR3 contains 16 residues. The CDR3 loop is CASSLATAWPLEGAFF. In nucleotides, the CDR3 is TGTGCCAGCAGCTTAGCCACAGCATGGCCCCTAGAGGGAGCTTTCTTT.

In this sample, this clone is large. The genes are TRBV5-6 and TRBJ1-5; 7 bases are a match to TRBD1. CDR1 and CDR2 (germline): SGHDT, YYEEEE. CDR3 size: 15 residues. Trimming cost V 1 base and J 3 bases; bases outside gene matches: 4. The CDR3 bases are TGTGCCAGCAGCTTGACAGGGGCAGACAATCAGCCCCAGCATTTT. Its translation: CASSLTGADNQPQHF.

The chain couples TRBV12-3 or TRBV12-4 to TRBJ2-6, with D unresolved. V lost 3 bases to trimming and J lost 0 bases, with 0 bases between them. This CDR3 contains 13 residues. The CDR3 reads CASSFSGANVLTF. The CDR3, as DNA: TGTGCCAGCAGTTTCTCTGGGGCCAACGTCCTGACTTTC.

In its sample, this clone was seen once. The sample has other DNA sequences that encode this CDR3 too. This chain links TRBV5-4 with TRBJ1-2, with a possible D match to TRBD1 (6 bases). The CDR3 length is 15 residues. Trimming took 4 bases from V and 3 from J, leaving 16 bases between them. Germline V gene lookup returns CDR1 SGHNT and CDR2 YYREEE (reference sequence). CDR3 loop: CASSLERGQDYGYTF. CDR3 DNA: TGTGCCAGCAGCCTGGAGCGGGGACAAGACTATGGCTACACCTTC.